The T cell receptor (beta chain) described here comes from a study of T-cell reconstitution after alpha-beta-depleted transplantation in children. The CDR3 is 15 residues long. The germline V and J ends were trimmed by 1 base and 3 bases, with 9 bases remaining between them. CDR1 and CDR2 (germline): SEHNR, FQNEAQ (reference sequence). The TCRbeta library was prepared with unique molecular identifiers. TCRdb used MiXCR to reprocess the PCR reads, holding one entry per CDR3 protein. The sample yields approximately 640,000 distinct CDR3 sequences, approximately 17% seen once. The chain is built from TRBV7-9 and TRBJ1-4; D is unclear. The receptor's source is a human donor who donated a stem cell graft to a child with acute myeloid leukemia. Material: PBMCs from the stem cell graft donor, obtained from the stem cell graft. CDR3 region: CASSLEADPNEKLFF. In nucleotides, the CDR3 is TGTGCCAGCAGCTTAGAGGCAGACCCTAATGAAAAACTGTTTTTT.